This TCR beta chain is drawn from a study of cytomegalovirus exposure and HLA in healthy donors. As concerns this clone: Antigen: not known.

The PCR employed 60 Vbeta primers together with 13 Jbeta primers. Produced via immunoSEQ multiplex PCR; TCRdb's table is partial and in-frame only. Among around 130,000 clones listed, roughly 62% were seen once. General observations from the study: Immune exposure information available was restricted to CMV serostatus. Earlier analysis found most TCR beta V segments productive about 87% or about 30% of the time. Sequencing depth roughly uniform across donors was assumed in presence/absence analyses.

What was sequenced was PBMCs. The sequence was obtained from a male donor in good health and CMV-seronegative.

The CDR3 coding sequence is TGTGCCAGTATCGGGGGCAGGGGGCGCTTCTATGGAAACACCATATATTTT. Its protein is CASIGGRGRFYGNTIYF. This rearrangement joins TRBV19 to TRBJ1-3, with TRBD1 identical over 8 bases. Germline V gene lookup returns CDR1 LNHDA and CDR2 SQIVND (reference sequence). Trimming took 7 bases from V and 3 from J; bases not matched to a gene: 14. This CDR3 has 17 amino acids.